The 3 T cell receptor beta chains listed next were all sequenced from one sample in a study of blood T cell repertoires in COVID-19. The protocol was immunoSEQ multiplex PCR, while the TCRdb copy is restricted to in-frame clones and leaves out a portion. The data hold approximately 480,000 clones, with around 87% observed a single time. Sequencing used PBMCs or T cells enriched from blood (not recorded which). The receptors shown here come from a woman aged 18 to 35 who had recovered from COVID-19.

This chain joins TRBV2 and TRBJ1-6, with D perhaps TRBD1 (6 bases). This CDR3 is built from 15 residues. The germline V gene has CDR1 SNHLY and CDR2 FYNNEI. Trimming cost V 6 bases and J 5 bases, with 14 bases left between them. The CDR3 is CASSVAGTNNSPLHF. For the CDR3, the DNA is TGTGCCAGCAGCGTCGCCGGGACAAATAATTCACCCCTCCACTTT.

V usage is TRBV29-1 and J usage is TRBJ2-1; possible D gene TRBD1, 7 bases. Trimming cost V 7 bases and J 9 bases, with 22 bases left between them. Germline CDR1 reads SQVTM; CDR2 reads ANQGSEA. The CDR3 runs 14 residues. The CDR3 sequence is CSALTLQGGGEQFF. In DNA form, the CDR3 reads TGCAGCGCTCTTACCCTCCAGGGGGGTGGTGAGCAGTTCTTC.

V is TRBV7-2 and J is TRBJ2-5; 8 bases are a match to TRBD2. The CDR3 is made up of 15 amino acids. The germline CDR1 and CDR2 sequences are SGHTA and FQGNSA. The junction had 8 bases not matched to a gene; V was cut back by 1 base and J by 7 bases. The DNA for the CDR3 is TGTGCCAGCAGCTTAGTGGGGGGCCGGGAGGGGACCCAGTACTTC. Its translation: CASSLVGGREGTQYF. Drawing the rest from reference TRBV7-2 and TRBJ2-5, the complete variable domain is GAGVSQSPSNKVTEKGKDVELRCDPISGHTALYWYRQSLGQGLEFLIYFQGNSAPDKSGLPSDRFSAERTGGSVSTLTIQRTQQEDSAVYLCASSLVGGREGTQYFGPGTRLLVL.